This T cell receptor (beta chain) is drawn from a study of response to subunit inactivated influenza vaccine. The germline V gene encodes CDR1 GTSNPN and CDR2 SVGIG (reference sequence). The CDR3 contains 12 residues. V was trimmed by 0 bases and J by 4 bases, leaving 4 bases between them. Of note for this clonotype: The antigen remains unidentified.

Using its own MiXCR run on the RT-PCR reads, TCRdb lists one record per CDR3 protein. Found here are 550,000 to 650,000 distinct CDR3 sequences, 10% to 15% of them singletons; the top ten hold approximately 10%. Points from the study as a whole: The study's authors posited that every seasonal influenza vaccination enlists few new T cells.

This TCR was recovered from a man aged 50 to 60 who received an inactivated influenza vaccine. This chain uses TRBV30 with TRBJ2-1; unclear D gene. Source: PBMCs from blood, taken on the day of vaccination. CDR3 amino acids: CAWSVQYNEQFF. CDR3 DNA sequence: TGTGCCTGGAGTGTACAATACAATGAGCAGTTCTTC.